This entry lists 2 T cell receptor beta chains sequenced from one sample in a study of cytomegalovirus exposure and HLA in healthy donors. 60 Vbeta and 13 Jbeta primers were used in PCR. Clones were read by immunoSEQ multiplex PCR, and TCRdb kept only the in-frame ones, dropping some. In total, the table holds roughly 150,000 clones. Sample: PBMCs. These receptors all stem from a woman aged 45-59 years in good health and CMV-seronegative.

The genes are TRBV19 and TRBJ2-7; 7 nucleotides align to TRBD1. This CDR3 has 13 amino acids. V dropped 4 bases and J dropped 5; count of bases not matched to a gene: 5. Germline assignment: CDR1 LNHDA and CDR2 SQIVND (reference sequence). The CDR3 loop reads CASSRQGVHEQYF. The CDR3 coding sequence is TGTGCCAGTAGTAGACAGGGTGTTCACGAGCAGTACTTC.

CDR3 amino acids: CASSLFGGRAGETQYF. The CDR3 DNA reads as TGCGCCAGCAGCTTGTTTGGCGGGAGGGCGGGAGAGACCCAGTACTTC. This chain uses TRBV5-1 with TRBJ2-5, with TRBD2 matching over 9 bases. The V gene's germline CDR1 is SGHRS and CDR2 YFSETQ. The V gene end was trimmed by 1 base and the J gene end by 4 bases; junction bases not matched to a gene: 8. The CDR3 contains 16 residues.